The sequence of this TCR beta chain was determined in a study of cytomegalovirus exposure and HLA in healthy donors. Turning to the study itself: Early released data comprised 75 million to 100 million unique TCRs from HLA-typed donors.

Study-wide results and caveats: Researchers reported from a later analysis that most CMV-associated TCR beta chains appeared HLA-restricted. Some public TCRs appeared in many individuals, while most sequences were rare. Earlier analysis found most TCR beta V segments productive about 87% or about 30% of the time.

The PCR ran on 60 Vbeta and 13 Jbeta primers. Sequenced by immunoSEQ multiplex PCR; TCRdb stores in-frame clones only, minus some. This table has 150,000 to 200,000 clones, 80% to 85% appearing once. Points on this clone: Its target is unknown.

This CDR3 comprises 15 residues. V was clipped by 3 bases and J by 5 bases; unmatched bases: 10. From germline, CDR1 is SGHKS and CDR2 YYEKEE (reference sequence). This receptor was taken from a woman aged 18-29 years in good health and CMV-seropositive. The chain combines TRBV5-5 with TRBJ1-2; 7 bases align to TRBD1. The specimen was PBMCs. CDR3 coding DNA: TGTGCCAGCAGCTCTTTGGGACAGTCCCTATATGGCTACACCTTC. Its translation is CASSSLGQSLYGYTF.